These T cell receptor beta chains were read from a single sample in a study of cytomegalovirus exposure and HLA in healthy donors. Assay used: immunoSEQ multiplex PCR; TCRdb lists only in-frame clones, some missing. The sample lists 150,000 to 200,000 clones; 84% were seen once. Sequenced: PBMCs. The source of these receptors is a man aged 50 to 59 in good health and CMV-seropositive. Both conserved end residues are part of each CDR3. A D gene is named only where the DNA matches it firmly. The size field is filled for only some rows; it gives once, few, many or a size class.

TRBD1	TRBV4-1	TRBJ2-2	-	TGCGCCAGCAGCCAAGATATAACAGGGGGCTACACCGGGGAGCTGTTTTTT	CASSQDITGGYTGELFF
TRBD1	TRBV5-1	TRBJ1-1	-	TGCGCCAGCAGCTCCGGACAGGGGCGGTTGAACACTGAAGCTTTCTTT	CASSSGQGRLNTEAFF
TRBD2	TRBV4-1	TRBJ2-1	-	TGCGCCAGCAGCCATCCCCTAGCGGGAGCATTGGGTGAGCAGTTCTTC	CASSHPLAGALGEQFF
TRBD1	TRBV4-1	TRBJ1-1	-	TGCGCCAGCAGCCTAGGGACAGGCACTGAAGCTTTCTTT	CASSLGTGTEAFF
TRBD2	TRBV25-1	TRBJ2-7	-	TGTGCCAGCAGCCATCCTTGGGAGGGCCACGAGCAGTACTTC	CASSHPWEGHEQYF
-	TRBV15	TRBJ2-2	-	TGTGCCACCAGCATGGGAGGGGGAGATACCGGGGAGCTGTTTTTT	CATSMGGGDTGELFF
-	TRBV7-8	TRBJ1-2	-	TGTGCCAGCAGCTTAGGGACAGACTCTTGGGGCTACACCTTC	CASSLGTDSWGYTF
-	TRBV2	TRBJ1-3	-	TGTGCCAGCACCGCTGGGGGGGCGGCTGGAAACACCATATATTTT	CASTAGGAAGNTIYF
TRBD2	TRBV18	TRBJ2-1	-	TGTGCCAGCTCACCAAGGACTAGCGGGAGCAATGAGCAGTTCTTC	CASSPRTSGSNEQFF
-	TRBV18	TRBJ2-2	-	TGTGCCAGCTCCGGGGTCAACACCGGGGAGCTGTTTTTT	CASSGVNTGELFF
TRBD2	TRBV4-2	TRBJ2-3	-	TGTGCCAGCAGACAGACTAGCGGGAGTACAGATACGCAGTATTTT	CASRQTSGSTDTQYF
TRBD1	TRBV19	TRBJ2-5	once	TGTGCCAGTAGAAGGACAGGTCAAGAGACCCAGTACTTC	CASRRTGQETQYF
TRBD2	TRBV14	TRBJ2-1	-	TGTGCCAGCAGCCAAGAGGGGAGGGACGACAATGAGCAGTTCTTC	CASSQEGRDDNEQFF
-	TRBV14	TRBJ1-1	-	TGTGCCAGCAGCCAAGAGACCTCGGGAGCTTTCTTT	CASSQETSGAFF
-	TRBV5-6	TRBJ2-7	few	TGTGCCAGCAGCCCCCGACAGGTGGCCTACGAGCAGTACTTC	CASSPRQVAYEQYF
-	TRBV4-1	TRBJ1-5	-	TGCGCCAGCAGCCAAGATTCTACAGTTTATCAGCCCCAGCATTTT	CASSQDSTVYQPQHF
TRBD1	TRBV5-1	TRBJ2-2	-	TGCGCCAGCAGCCGGGACAGGGGGACCGGGGAGCTGTTTTTT	CASSRDRGTGELFF
TRBD2	TRBV6-4	TRBJ2-1	-	TGTGCCAGCAGTGACTCCGGCGGGAGCTCCTACAATGAGCAGTTCTTC	CASSDSGGSSYNEQFF
-	TRBV2	TRBJ2-3	-	TGTGCCAGCACCGTGGCGGGAGATACGCAGTATTTT	CASTVAGDTQYF
TRBD1	TRBV9	TRBJ1-6	-	TGTGCCAGCAGCGTATTAGGGGGCGCCGGTAATTCACCCCTCCACTTT	CASSVLGGAGNSPLHF
-	TRBV2	TRBJ1-5	-	TGTGCCAGCAGTAATAACAGGGGCAATCAGCCCCAGCATTTT	CASSNNRGNQPQHF
-	TRBV6-5	TRBJ1-1	-	TGTGCCAGCAGTTACCGCGAGGACACTGAAGCTTTCTTT	CASSYREDTEAFF
TRBD1	TRBV6-1	TRBJ1-2	-	TGTGCCAGCACCCGGGACAGGGACTATGGCTACACCTTC	CASTRDRDYGYTF
-	TRBV6-5	TRBJ2-2	-	TGTGCCAGCAGCCCAGACAGGTCCGGGACCGGGGAGCTGTTTTTT	CASSPDRSGTGELFF
-	TRBV4-1	TRBJ1-6	-	TGCGCCAGCAGCTACACCCACTCCTATAATTCACCCCTCCACTTT	CASSYTHSYNSPLHF
TRBD1	TRBV11-2	TRBJ1-4	few	TGTGCCAGCAGCTCGCCGGGACAGGGAAAGGAAAAACTGTTTTTT	CASSSPGQGKEKLFF
TRBD1	TRBV19	TRBJ1-1	-	TGTGCCAGTAGTACCGGGACAGGATGGACTGAAGCTTTCTTT	CASSTGTGWTEAFF
TRBD1	TRBV5-6	TRBJ1-1	-	TGTGCCAGCAGCGACAGGGTAGCCACTGAAGCTTTCTTT	CASSDRVATEAFF
-	TRBV5-6	TRBJ2-2	-	TGTGCCAGCAGCTCTTCCGAGGCAGGGTTGGCCGGGGAGCTGTTTTTT	CASSSSEAGLAGELFF
TRBD1	TRBV2	TRBJ2-7	-	TGTGCCAGCAGTGGGGACAGCTACTACTACGAGCAGTACTTC	CASSGDSYYYEQYF
-	TRBV14	TRBJ1-5	-	TGTGCCAGCAGTCAGGGGCTCAATCAGCCCCAGCATTTT	CASSQGLNQPQHF
TRBD1	TRBV4-1	TRBJ1-2	once	TGCGCCAGCAGCCAATCTCGGGACAGAGTATATGGCTACACCTTC	CASSQSRDRVYGYTF
-	TRBV6-5	TRBJ1-1	-	TGTGCCAGCAGTGGCGGGGGGGCGATGCCTGAAGCTTTCTTT	CASSGGGAMPEAFF
-	TRBV7-7	TRBJ2-5	-	TGTGCCAGCAGCGTTCAGGGAGGCGAGACCCAGTACTTC	CASSVQGGETQYF
-	TRBV29-1	TRBJ1-2	-	TGCAGCGTAGACGAGACAGACAACCTATGGGGCTACACCTTC	CSVDETDNLWGYTF
-	TRBV7-9	TRBJ2-5	-	TGTTCCAGCAGCTTACCAAGGCCTTGGGGGGTTGAGACCCAGTACTTC	CSSSLPRPWGVETQYF
-	TRBV6-4	TRBJ1-3	-	TGTGCCAGCAGTGACTCCCGACAGGAACCCTCTGGAGACACCATATATTTT	CASSDSRQEPSGDTIYF
TRBD2	TRBV19	TRBJ2-5	few	TGTGCCAGTACGATCAAGCGGGAGGCTTTAGAGACCCAGTACTTC	CASTIKREALETQYF
-	TRBV9	TRBJ1-6	-	TGTGCCAGCAGCGCCGGAGGCTCCTATAATTCACCCCTCCACTTT	CASSAGGSYNSPLHF
-	TRBV6-5	TRBJ1-2	-	TGTGCCAGCAGTTACGGGAGGATTCAGGATGGCTACACCTTC	CASSYGRIQDGYTF
TRBD1	TRBV13	TRBJ1-6	-	TGTGCCAGCAGCTTAAGGACAGGGGGCAATTCACCCCTCCACTTT	CASSLRTGGNSPLHF
TRBD2	TRBV6-1	TRBJ2-1	once	TGTGCCAGCAGTGAAGCGAATTGGGGACTAGGGGGAAGGGATGAGCAGTTCTTC	CASSEANWGLGGRDEQFF
TRBD1	TRBV6-4	TRBJ1-1	-	TGTGCCAGCAGAGTGGACAGGTCAACCTTGGAAGCTTTCTTT	CASRVDRSTLEAFF
-	TRBV5-1	TRBJ1-4	-	TGCGCCAGCAGCTTGATTGGAGCAACTAATGAAAAACTGTTTTTT	CASSLIGATNEKLFF
-	TRBV11-3	TRBJ2-3	few	TGTGCCAGCAGCCGTCTAGGCACAGATACGCAGTATTTT	CASSRLGTDTQYF
-	TRBV19	TRBJ1-2	-	TGTGCCAGTAGTATCGTGACACTCTATGGCTACACCTTC	CASSIVTLYGYTF
-	TRBV6-1	TRBJ1-1	-	TGTGCCAGCAGTAGGGACAAGAACACTGAAGCTTTCTTT	CASSRDKNTEAFF
-	TRBV4-2	TRBJ2-5	few	TGTGCCAGCAGCCCCCAGGCGGCTAGCGCGGAGACCCAGTACTTC	CASSPQAASAETQYF
-	TRBV5-1	TRBJ1-2	-	TGCGCCAGCAGCTTGGCAGACTACTATGGCTACACCTTC	CASSLADYYGYTF
TRBD1	TRBV10-3	TRBJ1-5	-	TGTGCCGTGTCCGGGACAGGGGTCCAGCCCCAGCATTTT	CAVSGTGVQPQHF
-	TRBV18	TRBJ2-2	few	TGTGCCAGCTCACCACTCGCTGCAACAAGGGGGACCGGGGAGCTGTTTTTT	CASSPLAATRGTGELFF
-	TRBV28	TRBJ1-1	-	TGTGCCAGCAGTCCCCCCAGGGGTGAAGCTTTCTTT	CASSPPRGEAFF
-	TRBV5-6	TRBJ1-5	-	TGTGCCAGCAGCTTGGAAGGGGTTGACAATCAGCCCCAGCATTTT	CASSLEGVDNQPQHF
TRBD1	TRBV7-8	TRBJ2-4	-	TGTGCCAGCAGTCCAGAGGACAGGGGGGTCAACATTCAGTACTTC	CASSPEDRGVNIQYF